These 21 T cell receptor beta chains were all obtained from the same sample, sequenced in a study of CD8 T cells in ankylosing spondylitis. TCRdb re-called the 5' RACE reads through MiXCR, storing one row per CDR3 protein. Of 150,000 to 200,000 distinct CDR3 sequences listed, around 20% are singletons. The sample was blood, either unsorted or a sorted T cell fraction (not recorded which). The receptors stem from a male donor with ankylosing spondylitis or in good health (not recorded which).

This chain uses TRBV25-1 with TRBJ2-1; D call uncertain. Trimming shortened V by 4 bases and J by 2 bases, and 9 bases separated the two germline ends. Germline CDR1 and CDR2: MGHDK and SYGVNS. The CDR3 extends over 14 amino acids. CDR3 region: CASSGPDPYNEQFF. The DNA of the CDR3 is TGTGCCAGCAGTGGCCCCGATCCCTACAATGAGCAGTTCTTC.

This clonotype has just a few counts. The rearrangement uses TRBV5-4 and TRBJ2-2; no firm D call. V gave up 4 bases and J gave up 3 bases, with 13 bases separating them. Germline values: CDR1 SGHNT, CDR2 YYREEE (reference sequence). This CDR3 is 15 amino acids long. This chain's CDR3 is CASSHDLGYTGELFF. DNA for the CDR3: TGTGCCAGCAGCCACGATCTAGGGTACACCGGGGAGCTGTTTTTT.

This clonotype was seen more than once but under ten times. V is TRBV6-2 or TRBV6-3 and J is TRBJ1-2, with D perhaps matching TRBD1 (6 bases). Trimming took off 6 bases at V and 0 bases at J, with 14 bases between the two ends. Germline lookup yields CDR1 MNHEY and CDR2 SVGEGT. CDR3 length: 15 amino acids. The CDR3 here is CASSKGQNTNYGYTF. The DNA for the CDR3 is TGTGCCAGCAGCAAAGGACAGAACACTAACTATGGCTACACCTTC.

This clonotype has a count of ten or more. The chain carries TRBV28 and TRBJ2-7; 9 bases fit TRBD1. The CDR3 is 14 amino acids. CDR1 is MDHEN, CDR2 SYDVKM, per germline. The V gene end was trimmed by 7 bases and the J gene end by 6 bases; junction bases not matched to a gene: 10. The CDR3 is CASTFRDRVVEQYF. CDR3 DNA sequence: TGTGCCAGCACCTTTCGGGACAGGGTTGTCGAGCAGTACTTC.

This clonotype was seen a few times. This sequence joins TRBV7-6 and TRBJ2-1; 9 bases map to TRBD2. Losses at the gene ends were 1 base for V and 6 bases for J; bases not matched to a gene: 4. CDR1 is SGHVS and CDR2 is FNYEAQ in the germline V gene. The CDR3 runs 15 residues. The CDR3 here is CASSLEAGGLNEQFF. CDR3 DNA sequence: TGTGCCAGCAGCTTAGAAGCGGGAGGACTCAATGAGCAGTTCTTC.

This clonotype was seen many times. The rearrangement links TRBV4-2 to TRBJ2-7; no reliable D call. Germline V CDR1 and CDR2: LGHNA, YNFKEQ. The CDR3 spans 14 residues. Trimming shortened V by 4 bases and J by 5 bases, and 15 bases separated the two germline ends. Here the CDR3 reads CASSRTPRNNEQYF. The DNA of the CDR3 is TGTGCCAGCAGCCGAACTCCCCGGAACAACGAGCAGTACTTC.

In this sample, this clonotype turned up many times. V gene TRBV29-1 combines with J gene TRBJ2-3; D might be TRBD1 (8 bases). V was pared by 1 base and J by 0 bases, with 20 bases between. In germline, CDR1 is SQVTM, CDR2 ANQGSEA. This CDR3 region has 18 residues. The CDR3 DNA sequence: TGCAGCGTTGAAGGGGGAGGGCAGGGGGCTTTTAGCACAGATACGCAGTATTTT. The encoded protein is CSVEGGGQGAFSTDTQYF.

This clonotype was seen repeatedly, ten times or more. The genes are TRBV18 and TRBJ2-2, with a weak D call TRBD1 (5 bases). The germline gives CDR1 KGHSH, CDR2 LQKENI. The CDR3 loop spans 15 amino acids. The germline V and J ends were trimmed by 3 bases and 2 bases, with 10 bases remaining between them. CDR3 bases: TGTGCCAGCTCACCGGGCCAGGGCAACACCGGGGAGCTGTTTTTT. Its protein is CASSPGQGNTGELFF.

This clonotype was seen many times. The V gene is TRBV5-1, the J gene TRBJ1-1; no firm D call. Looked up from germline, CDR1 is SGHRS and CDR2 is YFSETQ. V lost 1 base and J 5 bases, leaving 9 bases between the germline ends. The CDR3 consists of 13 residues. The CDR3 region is CASSLSPVTEAFF. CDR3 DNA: TGCGCCAGCAGCTTGAGTCCAGTGACTGAAGCTTTCTTT.

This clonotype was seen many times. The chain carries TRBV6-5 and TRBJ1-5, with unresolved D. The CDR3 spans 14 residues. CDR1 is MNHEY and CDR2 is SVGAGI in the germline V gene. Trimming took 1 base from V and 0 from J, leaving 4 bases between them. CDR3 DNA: TGTGCCAGCAGTTACTTGAGTAGCAATCAGCCCCAGCATTTT. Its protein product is CASSYLSSNQPQHF.

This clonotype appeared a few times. The CDR3 loop is CASRYVVAGAYEQYF. The CDR3 DNA reads TGTGCCAGCAGATATGTGGTAGCGGGAGCCTACGAGCAGTACTTC. V gene TRBV12-3 or TRBV12-4 combines with J gene TRBJ2-7, with 9 bases lining up with TRBD2. V shed 6 bases and J 2 bases; nucleotides not matched to a gene: 8. The CDR3 has 15 residues.

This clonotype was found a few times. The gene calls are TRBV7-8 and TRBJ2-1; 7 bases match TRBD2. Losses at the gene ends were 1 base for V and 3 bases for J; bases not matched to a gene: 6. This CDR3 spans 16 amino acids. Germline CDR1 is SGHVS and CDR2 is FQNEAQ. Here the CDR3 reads CASSLGVGRNYNEQFF. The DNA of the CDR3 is TGTGCCAGCAGCTTAGGGGTCGGGAGGAACTACAATGAGCAGTTCTTC.

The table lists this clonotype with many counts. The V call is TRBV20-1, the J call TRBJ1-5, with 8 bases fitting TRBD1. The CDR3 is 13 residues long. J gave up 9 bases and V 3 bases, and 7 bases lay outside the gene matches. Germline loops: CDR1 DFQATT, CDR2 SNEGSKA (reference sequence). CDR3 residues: CSARGQAGGPQHF. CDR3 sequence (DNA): TGCAGTGCTAGGGGACAGGCCGGGGGGCCCCAGCATTTT.

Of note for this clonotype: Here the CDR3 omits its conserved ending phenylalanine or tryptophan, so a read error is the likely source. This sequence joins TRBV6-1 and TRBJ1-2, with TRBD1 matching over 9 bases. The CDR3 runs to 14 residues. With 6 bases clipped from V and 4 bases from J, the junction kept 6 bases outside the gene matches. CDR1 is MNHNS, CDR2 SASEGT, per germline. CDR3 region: CASSVGQGTYGYTL. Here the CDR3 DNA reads TGTGCCAGCAGCGTGGGACAGGGAACCTATGGCTACACCCTC.

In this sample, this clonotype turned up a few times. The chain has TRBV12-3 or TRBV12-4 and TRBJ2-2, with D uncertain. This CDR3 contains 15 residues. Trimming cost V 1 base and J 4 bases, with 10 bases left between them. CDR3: CASSLDPAVTGELFF. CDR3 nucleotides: TGTGCCAGCAGTTTAGATCCCGCGGTCACCGGGGAGCTGTTTTTT.

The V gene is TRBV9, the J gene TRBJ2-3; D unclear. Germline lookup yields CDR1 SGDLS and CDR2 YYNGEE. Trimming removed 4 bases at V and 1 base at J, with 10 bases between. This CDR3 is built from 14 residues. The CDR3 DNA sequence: TGTGCCAGCAGCCAGAGACTCCGCACAGATACGCAGTATTTT. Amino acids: CASSQRLRTDTQYF.

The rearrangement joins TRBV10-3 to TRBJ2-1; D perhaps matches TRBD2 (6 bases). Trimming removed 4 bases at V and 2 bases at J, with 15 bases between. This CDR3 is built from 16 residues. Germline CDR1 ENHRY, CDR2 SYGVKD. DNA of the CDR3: TGTGCCATCAGTGTGGAGTACGGGAGCACCTACAATGAGCAGTTCTTC. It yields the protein CAISVEYGSTYNEQFF.

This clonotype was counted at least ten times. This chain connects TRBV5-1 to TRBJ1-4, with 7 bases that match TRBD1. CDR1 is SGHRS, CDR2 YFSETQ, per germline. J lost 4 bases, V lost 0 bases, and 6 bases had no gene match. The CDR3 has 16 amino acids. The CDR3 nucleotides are TGCGCCAGCAGCTTGGGGGTCGGGGACAGTAATGAAAAACTGTTTTTT. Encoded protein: CASSLGVGDSNEKLFF.

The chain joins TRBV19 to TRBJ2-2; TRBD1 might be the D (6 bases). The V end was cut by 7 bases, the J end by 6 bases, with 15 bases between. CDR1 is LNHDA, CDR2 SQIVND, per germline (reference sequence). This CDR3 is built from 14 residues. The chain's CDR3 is CASTPGVSAGELFF. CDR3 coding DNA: TGTGCCAGTACCCCAGGGGTTTCAGCCGGGGAGCTGTTTTTT.

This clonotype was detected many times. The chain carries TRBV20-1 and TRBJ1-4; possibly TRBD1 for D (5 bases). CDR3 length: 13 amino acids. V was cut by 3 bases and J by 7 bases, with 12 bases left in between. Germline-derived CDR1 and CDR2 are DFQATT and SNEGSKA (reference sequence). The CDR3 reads CSASPSGTEKLFF. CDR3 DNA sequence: TGCAGTGCTAGTCCCTCAGGGACTGAAAAACTGTTTTTT.

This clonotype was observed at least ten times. CDR3 DNA: TGTGCCAGCTCACCCCGGTTAGTGGAGACCCAGTACTTC. Protein sequence: CASSPRLVETQYF. This sequence joins TRBV18 and TRBJ2-5; D remains ambiguous. The CDR3 contains 13 residues. The V end lost 3 bases, the J end lost 5 bases, and 10 bases lay between the germline ends. Germline loops: CDR1 KGHSH, CDR2 LQKENI.